This TCR beta chain was recovered during a study of TIL therapy for anti-PD-1-resistant metastatic lung cancer. Across the study: Tumor harvest preceded PD-1/PD-L1 blockade, followed by nivolumab treatment. Tumors had a median PD-L1 proportion score of about 6%.

Study-wide points: After infusion, TIL clonotypes partly replaced peripheral T cells and declined over months.

This clone was counted a few times. Its antigen is not known. Sequencing used immunoSEQ v3. Assay: immunoSEQ multiplex PCR; the TCRdb copy retains only in-frame clones and omits some. The sample shows tens of thousands of clones, about nine tenths of them seen only once. Unmatched junction bases numbered 4, after V lost 1 base and J lost 6 bases. CDR1 is LNHDA, CDR2 SQIVND, per germline (reference sequence). The CDR3 has 14 amino acids. Time point reported: pre-treatment sample, taken before nivolumab and TIL therapy. Sequencing was performed on blood, taken at baseline. V gene TRBV19 combines with J gene TRBJ1-1; 8 nucleotides match TRBD1. This TCR was recovered from a person between 25 and 79 years old with non-small cell lung cancer. In nucleotides, the CDR3 is TGTGCCAGTAGTATAGTCTTACAGGGGGCTGAAGCTTTCTTT. It is translated as CASSIVLQGAEAFF. Using reference TRBV19 and TRBJ1-1 for the parts outside the CDR3, the full variable domain is DGGITQSPKYLFRKEGQNVTLSCEQNLNHDAMYWYRQDPGQGLRLIYYSQIVNDFQKGDIAEGYSVSREKKESFPLTVTSAQKNPTAFYLCASSIVLQGAEAFFGQGTRLTVV.